This entry concerns a single T cell receptor beta chain. These data belong to a study of blood T cell repertoires in COVID-19. Study-wide context: PBMCs, B-cell-depleted T cells, or T cells provided the cDNA or gDNA that made up the material.

In the original analysis: Reference gene primer amplification gave nucleated cell count estimates. Generated by immunoSEQ multiplex PCR, the TCRdb table keeps only in-frame clones and is missing some. The DNA was the basis for D and trimming; V, J and clone size are from that table. The sample yields over 40,000 clones, around 92% seen once. The source is a human donor in a cohort sampled during active COVID-19. The material sequenced was peripheral blood.

The chain's CDR3 is CASSERGYTDTQYF. In nucleotides, the CDR3 is TGTGCCAGCAGTGAAAGAGGCTACACAGATACGCAGTATTTT. This chain connects TRBV6-1 to TRBJ2-3, with D hard to call. There are 14 residues in the CDR3. Looked up from germline, CDR1 is MNHNS and CDR2 is SASEGT. The V and J ends lost 2 bases and 2 bases respectively, with 8 bases between them.